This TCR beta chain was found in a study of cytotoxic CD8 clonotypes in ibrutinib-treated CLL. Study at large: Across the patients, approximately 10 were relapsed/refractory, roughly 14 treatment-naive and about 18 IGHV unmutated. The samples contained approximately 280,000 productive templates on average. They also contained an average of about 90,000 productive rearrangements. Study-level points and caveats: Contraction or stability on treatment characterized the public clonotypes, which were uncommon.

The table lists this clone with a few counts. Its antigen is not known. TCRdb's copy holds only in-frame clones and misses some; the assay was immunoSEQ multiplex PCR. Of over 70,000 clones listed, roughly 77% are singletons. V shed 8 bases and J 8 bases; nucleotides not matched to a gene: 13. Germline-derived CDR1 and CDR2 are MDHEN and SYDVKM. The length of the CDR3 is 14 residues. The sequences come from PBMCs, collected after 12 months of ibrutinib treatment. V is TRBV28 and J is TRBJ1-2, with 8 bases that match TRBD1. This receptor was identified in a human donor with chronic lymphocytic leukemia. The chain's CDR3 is CASRSGTGPGGYTF. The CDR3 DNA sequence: TGTGCCAGCCGGAGCGGGACAGGACCCGGAGGCTACACCTTC.